What follows is one T cell receptor (beta chain) and its context. Its antigen remains unidentified. Qualities for individual bases were not recorded, and no much larger clone is one base off. The source of the sample is a study of primary melanoma T cells and metastatic recurrence (dated by TCRdb to between 2020 and 2021). As for the study more broadly: A total of around 190 primary melanomas made up the cohort, all of stage T2 to T4 and more than 1 mm thick. The study examined whether T-cell fraction and T-cell repertoire clonality in primary melanoma tumors predicted patient outcome. The T-cell fraction measured by TCR beta sequencing was weighed against progression-free survival, the clinical outcome chosen for the comparison. Histopathological grading of tumor-infiltrating lymphocytes was compared with the sequencing-derived T-cell fraction. The investigation overall reported the following: The authors presented an effective T-cell-mediated antitumor response in primary melanoma only as a suggestion and not as a demonstrated mechanism. The tumor T-cell fraction reportedly predicted progression-free survival independently of thickness, ulceration, mitotic rate and age. A T-cell fraction greater than 20% appeared to be protective whatever the ulceration status, mitotic rate or nodal disease. Progression-free survival prediction was reportedly improved more by adding T-cell fraction to tumor thickness than by adding any other histopathological variable.

Trimming leaves V shorter by 6 bases and J shorter by 0 bases, with the junction holding 11 bases beyond the gene matches. The CDR3 sequence holds 18 residues, the cysteine and phenylalanine included. Only the CDR3 DNA stays, 54 bases, in frame from base 1. Library preparation was by the immunoSEQ multiplex PCR assay. Primary melanoma tumor tissue was subjected to high-throughput sequencing of the T-cell receptor beta chain. Processing in the source paper ran as follows. Repertoire analyses included TCRB CDR3 sharing between samples and the distribution of insertions and deletions. A gradient-boosted model ranked how well the T-cell fraction predicted outcome compared with histopathological variables. The immuneACCESS repertoire file appears here via TCRdb, limited to in-frame rearrangements. These files lack a portion of the clones; in checked studies, under half of the deficit traces to unresolved V genes, and the cause of the others is not known. V and J calls and clone size are as listed in that table; D and trimming were resolved from the DNA. The sample includes around 300 clones, with about 72% observed a single time. Just under 8.5% of the sample is taken by the ten largest.

The patients had surgically resected primary melanoma that was considered potentially curable but at risk of metastatic recurrence. Sequencing was performed on melanoma tumor tissue. This clonotype was obtained from a human donor with melanoma. The chain is made from TRBV23-1 and TRBJ2-2; 9 central nucleotides agree with TRBD1. TRBV23-1 is labeled an ORF, and its function is uncertain. For the CDR3, the sequence is CASSPTGGFSPNTGELFF. In nucleotides, the sequence is TGCGCCAGCAGCCCCACAGGGGGCTTTTCCCCGAACACCGGGGAGCTGTTTTTT.